Listed here are 32 T cell receptor beta chains from one sample, sequenced in a study of blood T cell repertoires in COVID-19. Generated by immunoSEQ multiplex PCR, the TCRdb table keeps only in-frame clones and is missing some. The data contain roughly 86,000 clones, 90% to 95% of them singletons. Sequencing used peripheral blood. Every receptor here comes from a woman between 50 and 59 years old in a cohort sampled during active COVID-19.

The rearrangement links TRBV10-3 to TRBJ1-5, with D tentatively TRBD1 (5 bases). V lost 5 bases and J lost 1, with 12 bases in between. Germline V gene data show CDR1 as ENHRY and CDR2 as SYGVKD. CDR3 length: 15 residues. CDR3: CAISPRGNSNQPQHF. The DNA for the CDR3 is TGTGCCATCAGTCCACGGGGGAACAGCAATCAGCCCCAGCATTTT.

This rearrangement joins TRBV29-1 to TRBJ2-5; TRBD2 matches 7 bases. The germline V gene encodes CDR1 SQVTM and CDR2 ANQGSEA. This CDR3 comprises 12 residues. V shed 8 bases, J shed 2 bases, and the junction held 5 bases outside the gene matches. CDR3 DNA sequence: TGCAGCCATGGCGGGGGTCAAGAGACCCAGTACTTC. Protein: CSHGGGQETQYF.

In DNA, the CDR3 is TGTGCCATCAGTCAAACAGGGGATGGGGGCTACACCTTC. It yields the protein CAISQTGDGGYTF. The chain has TRBV10-3 and TRBJ1-2; 7 bases are a match to TRBD1. The CDR3 has 13 residues. The germline V gene encodes CDR1 ENHRY and CDR2 SYGVKD. V was clipped by 5 bases and J by 8 bases; unmatched bases: 8.

The chain recombines TRBV11-2 with TRBJ2-1; D is unresolved. This CDR3 comprises 14 residues. Germline V gene lookup returns CDR1 SGHAT and CDR2 FQNNGV. Between the trimmed V and J ends, which lost 1 base and 10 bases, there was a span of 14 bases. This CDR3 reads CASSLGLDLREQFF. The DNA of the CDR3 is TGTGCCAGCAGCTTAGGACTGGATCTAAGGGAGCAGTTCTTC.

The rearrangement joins TRBV3-1 (or the pseudogene TRBV3-2) to TRBJ1-1; D not certain. The V gene lost 3 bases and the J gene lost 10 bases, with 12 bases spanning the gap. CDR3 length equals 12 residues. CDR1 is LGHDT, CDR2 YNNKEL, per germline (reference sequence). The CDR3 loop is CASSQGSGRAFF. The CDR3 DNA reads as TGTGCCAGCAGCCAGGGGTCGGGAAGAGCTTTCTTT.

The V and J genes are TRBV19 and TRBJ1-2, with D perhaps TRBD1 (6 bases). Germline CDR1 LNHDA, CDR2 SQIVND (reference sequence). V lost 5 bases and J lost 2, with 15 bases in between. The CDR3 totals 15 residues. The CDR3 DNA follows: TGTGCCAGTAGTGCTAAACAGGGTCTGAACTATGGCTACACCTTC. It translates to CASSAKQGLNYGYTF.

The CDR3 region has the DNA TGTGCCAGCGGCCCCTCCCTCGAGCAGTACTTC. Translation: CASGPSLEQYF. The chain links TRBV6-5 to TRBJ2-7; unclear D gene. Per germline, CDR1 MNHEY and CDR2 SVGAGI. V was shortened by 8 bases and J by 6 bases, with 11 bases between the two germline ends. This CDR3 region has 11 residues.

V usage is TRBV28 and J usage is TRBJ2-1; perhaps TRBD1 as D (6 bases). The germline V gene encodes CDR1 MDHEN and CDR2 SYDVKM. The CDR3 length is 18 residues. Trimming shortened V by 6 bases and J by 1 base, and 22 bases separated the two germline ends. This chain's CDR3 is CASSTPRRTGISYNEQFF. The CDR3 DNA is TGTGCCAGCAGCACCCCCCGGCGTACAGGGATATCCTACAATGAGCAGTTCTTC.

The V and J genes are TRBV2 and TRBJ1-3; weak D call: TRBD1 (5 bases). CDR1 and CDR2 (germline): SNHLY, FYNNEI. The CDR3 extends over 14 amino acids. V was shortened by 6 bases and J by 2 bases, with 11 bases between the two germline ends. The chain's CDR3 is CASRTGLPGNTIYF. The CDR3 coding sequence is TGTGCCAGCAGAACAGGCCTACCTGGAAACACCATATATTTT.

The rearrangement joins TRBV19 to TRBJ2-5; 7 bases agree with TRBD1. Trimming removed 1 base from V and 7 bases from J; junction bases left unmatched: 12. This CDR3 is 16 amino acids long. Germline V gene data show CDR1 as LNHDA and CDR2 as SQIVND (reference sequence). CDR3 loop: CASSIGLGTASATQYF. The CDR3 bases are TGTGCCAGTAGTATAGGCCTCGGGACAGCCAGTGCGACCCAGTACTTC.

The rearrangement uses TRBV18 and TRBJ2-5; possibly TRBD1 for D (5 bases). This CDR3 spans 15 amino acids. With 3 bases removed from V and 0 bases from J, the gap between germline ends came to 11 bases. Germline V gene lookup returns CDR1 KGHSH and CDR2 LQKENI. The CDR3 coding sequence is TGTGCCAGCTCACCCCGGCAGGGCCACCAAGAGACCCAGTACTTC. Its translation: CASSPRQGHQETQYF.

The chain links TRBV11-3 to TRBJ2-5; 8 bases are shared with TRBD2. The V and J ends lost 1 base and 1 base, in that order; junction bases with no gene match: 8. CDR3 length: 17 amino acids. The germline CDR1 and CDR2 sequences are SGHNT and YENEEA. The DNA of the CDR3 is TGTGCCAGCAGCTTAGGAGGTTGGGCGGGGGGCCAAGAGACCCAGTACTTC. Translation: CASSLGGWAGGQETQYF.

This clone came up a few times. J is TRBJ1-5 and V is TRBV2; 7 bases align to TRBD1. Germline assignment: CDR1 SNHLY and CDR2 FYNNEI. J gave up 5 bases and V 10 bases, and 8 bases lay outside the gene matches. The CDR3 contains 13 residues. The CDR3 spells CATQQGKDQPQHF. The CDR3 DNA reads TGTGCCACCCAACAGGGGAAGGATCAGCCCCAGCATTTT.

A single count supports this clone. The rearrangement joins TRBV7-9 to TRBJ2-2; 9 nucleotides agree with TRBD1. This CDR3 contains 15 residues. CDR1 SEHNR and CDR2 FQNEAQ come from the germline V gene (reference sequence). The V gene end was trimmed by 5 bases and the J gene end by 5 bases; junction bases not matched to a gene: 6. For the CDR3, the DNA is TGTGCCAGCAGCAAGGGACAGGGAGGGACCGGGGAGCTGTTTTTT. Translated: CASSKGQGGTGELFF.

This sequence joins TRBV6-5 and TRBJ2-2, with D possibly TRBD2 on 6 matching bases. This CDR3 has 12 amino acids. V lost 8 bases and J 4 bases, leaving 8 bases between the germline ends. Germline loops: CDR1 MNHEY, CDR2 SVGAGI. The CDR3 nucleotides are TGTGCCAGCGGGGGAGGCACCGGGGAGCTGTTTTTT. Translating gives CASGGGTGELFF.

This clone has only one observation. The rearrangement joins TRBV4-1 to TRBJ2-3; maybe TRBD2 (6 bases). The V end was cut by 0 bases, the J end by 3 bases, with 10 bases between. Germline V lookup: CDR1 MGHRA, CDR2 YSYEKL. This CDR3 region has 15 residues. In DNA, the CDR3 is TGCGCCAGCAGCCAAGAGGACCGGGGGACAGATACGCAGTATTTT. Its protein is CASSQEDRGTDTQYF.

V usage is TRBV6-5 and J usage is TRBJ1-1, with D tentatively TRBD1 (5 bases). This CDR3 has 14 residues. Germline CDR1 reads MNHEY; CDR2 reads SVGAGI. V lost 5 bases and J 0 bases, leaving 10 bases between the germline ends. The CDR3 DNA sequence: TGTGCCAGCAGTAAACAGGCTTTGAACACTGAAGCTTTCTTT. It codes for CASSKQALNTEAFF.

This clone appeared a single time. The chain combines TRBV19 with TRBJ2-3, with D unclear. Germline CDR1 is LNHDA and CDR2 is SQIVND (reference sequence). V gave up 1 base and J gave up 4 bases, with 6 bases separating them. The CDR3 sequence is 13 residues long. CDR3 amino acids: CASSIGGPDTQYF. In DNA, the CDR3 is TGTGCCAGTAGTATAGGAGGTCCAGATACGCAGTATTTT.

The chain joins TRBV20-1 to TRBJ1-5; D is unresolved. With 3 bases removed from V and 7 bases from J, the gap between germline ends came to 16 bases. The CDR3 length is 14 residues. Germline values: CDR1 DFQATT, CDR2 SNEGSKA (reference sequence). For the CDR3, the DNA is TGCAGTGCTAGTCTATCGAGTGGGAGGCAGCCCCAGCATTTT. Translating it yields CSASLSSGRQPQHF.

The rearrangement uses TRBV2 and TRBJ1-1; perhaps TRBD1 as D (6 bases). Germline CDR1 and CDR2: SNHLY and FYNNEI. V gave up 7 bases and J gave up 4 bases, with 10 bases separating them. The CDR3 spans 12 residues. The CDR3 DNA reads TGTGCCAGCACCACAGGGTTCACTGAAGCTTTCTTT. Residues: CASTTGFTEAFF.

The J gene is TRBJ2-1, the V gene TRBV5-4; D is uncertain. CDR1 and CDR2 from the germline V gene are SGHNT and YYREEE (reference sequence). V was pared by 6 bases and J by 2 bases, with 9 bases between. The CDR3 spans 13 residues. CDR3 nucleotides: TGTGCCAGCACCCCCGCGACCTACAATGAGCAGTTCTTC. It encodes CASTPATYNEQFF.

The V gene is TRBV5-4, the J gene TRBJ1-4, with a weak D call TRBD1 (6 bases). The CDR3 spans 17 residues. V dropped 2 bases and J dropped 0 bases, with 14 bases sitting between them. In germline, CDR1 is SGHNT, CDR2 YYREEE (reference sequence). CDR3 loop: CASSLKQGIATNEKLFF. The CDR3, as DNA: TGTGCCAGCAGCTTAAAACAGGGAATTGCAACTAATGAAAAACTGTTTTTT.

J is TRBJ1-2 and V is TRBV19, with 7 bases fitting TRBD1. CDR3 length equals 13 residues. Germline CDR1 and CDR2: LNHDA and SQIVND (reference sequence). Trimming at V came to 1 base and at J to 8 bases, leaving 4 bases not matched to a gene. CDR3: CASSIGQGDGYTF. The CDR3 region has the DNA TGTGCCAGTAGTATAGGACAGGGCGACGGCTACACCTTC.

In its sample, this clone was seen once. The rearrangement uses TRBV7-9 and TRBJ1-1; D is perhaps TRBD1 (5 bases). Germline CDR1 SEHNR, CDR2 FQNEAQ (reference sequence). The CDR3 runs to 13 residues. V was cut by 1 base and J by 8 bases, with 11 bases left in between. This chain's CDR3 is CASSLDPGYEAFF. The CDR3 nucleotides are TGTGCCAGCAGCTTAGATCCAGGGTACGAAGCTTTCTTT.

The genes are TRBV5-1 and TRBJ1-1; 10 bases are a match to TRBD1. After removal of 4 bases from V and 10 bases from J, the junction contained 16 bases not matched to a gene. This CDR3 contains 16 residues. The germline gives CDR1 SGHRS, CDR2 YFSETQ. CDR3 in DNA: TGCGCCAGCAGCCCAGACAGGGGGCTCCAGGTAGTGACAGCTTTCTTT. Its protein product is CASSPDRGLQVVTAFF.

The CDR3 loop is CASREAGGGVNEQFF. For the CDR3, the DNA is TGCGCCAGCAGAGAAGCGGGAGGTGGGGTCAATGAGCAGTTCTTC. V and J are TRBV5-1 and TRBJ2-1; 9 nucleotides agree with TRBD2. The V and J ends lost 5 bases and 6 bases, in that order; junction bases with no gene match: 9. Looked up from germline, CDR1 is SGHRS and CDR2 is YFSETQ. The CDR3 runs 15 residues.

This chain connects TRBV11-2 to TRBJ1-4, with 12 bases identical to TRBD1. CDR1 is SGHAT and CDR2 is FQNNGV in the germline V gene. The CDR3 is 16 residues long. J lost 4 bases, V lost 1 base, and 1 base had no gene match. This CDR3 reads CASSLGDRGRNEKLFF. Written as DNA, the CDR3 is TGTGCCAGCAGCTTAGGGGACAGGGGGCGTAATGAAAAACTGTTTTTT.

This chain links TRBV19 with TRBJ2-7; 8 bases fit TRBD2. J gave up 2 bases and V 3 bases, and 3 bases lay outside the gene matches. Germline CDR1 LNHDA, CDR2 SQIVND (reference sequence). CDR3 length equals 14 residues. The CDR3 protein is CASSMGLGAYEQYF. Here the CDR3 DNA reads TGTGCCAGTAGTATGGGACTAGGGGCCTACGAGCAGTACTTC.

Here the CDR3 reads CSAIGTVHTEAFF. The CDR3 DNA reads TGCAGCGCTATCGGGACAGTGCACACTGAAGCTTTCTTT. The chain links TRBV29-1 to TRBJ1-1, with TRBD1 matching over 7 bases. Germline V gives CDR1 SQVTM, CDR2 ANQGSEA. The CDR3 contains 13 residues. V was clipped by 7 bases and J by 3 bases; unmatched bases: 8.

CDR3 DNA: TGTGCCAGCAGCGTCCACACCGATACTGAAGCTTTCTTT. Its translation: CASSVHTDTEAFF. The chain uses TRBV9 and TRBJ1-1, with no clear D. The germline CDR1 and CDR2 sequences are SGDLS and YYNGEE. The V end was cut by 2 bases, the J end by 5 bases, with 10 bases between. This CDR3 contains 13 residues.

This sequence joins TRBV28 and TRBJ2-7, with TRBD1 identical over 11 bases. The CDR3 loop spans 15 amino acids. Germline trimming cut 6 bases from V and 2 bases from J; bases unmatched to any gene: 6. The germline V gene encodes CDR1 MDHEN and CDR2 SYDVKM. CDR3 sequence: CASRTGTGGTYEQYF. CDR3 nucleotides: TGTGCCAGCAGAACCGGGACAGGGGGAACCTACGAGCAGTACTTC.

The V gene is TRBV6-5, the J gene TRBJ1-1, with D unresolved. Trimming cost V 7 bases and J 5 bases, with 11 bases left between them. Germline-derived CDR1 and CDR2 are MNHEY and SVGAGI. The CDR3 covers 12 residues. CDR3 DNA: TGTGCCAGCATACAGTCTCCAACTGAAGCTTTCTTT. This sequence encodes CASIQSPTEAFF.